These T cell receptor beta chains were read from a single sample in a study of T cells after yellow fever vaccination. From the 5' RACE reads, TCRdb called clonotypes with MiXCR, one entry per CDR3 protein. Of around 300,000 distinct CDR3 sequences in the sample, 3.5% to 4.5% were seen once. The sequencing used PBMCs, collected 15 days after the yellow fever booster vaccination. The receptors stem from a man aged 18 to 30 who received the YFV17D yellow fever vaccine. Both conserved end residues are part of each CDR3. D genes are given only for firm matches. Some rows have no size entry. The others give once, few or many, or a class for an expanded clone.

clone_size	v_call	d_call	j_call	cdr3_aa	cdr3_nt
many	TRBV20-1	-	TRBJ2-5	CSASGLGRAQYF	TGCAGTGCTAGTGGGTTGGGACGGGCCCAGTACTTC
many	TRBV11-2	-	TRBJ1-1	CASSLARYRGGAEAFF	TGTGCCAGCAGCTTAGCTCGGTATAGGGGGGGTGCTGAAGCTTTCTTT
many	TRBV5-1	-	TRBJ2-6	CASSLSGSLFGGANVLTF	TGCGCCAGCAGCTTGTCCGGCAGCCTCTTTGGTGGGGCCAACGTCCTGACTTTC
many	TRBV9	TRBD1	TRBJ1-5	CASSEGAVPGHQPQHF	TGTGCCAGCAGCGAGGGGGCCGTCCCCGGACATCAGCCCCAGCATTTT
many	TRBV5-1	TRBD1	TRBJ1-1	CASSGYRDRGMQTEAFF	TGCGCCAGCAGCGGTTATCGGGACAGGGGGATGCAGACTGAAGCTTTCTTT
many	TRBV9	-	TRBJ1-2	CASSVGDGYGYTF	TGTGCCAGCAGCGTAGGGGACGGCTATGGCTACACCTTC
few	TRBV12-3/TRBV12-4	-	TRBJ2-3	CASSLWGTITDTQYF	TGTGCCAGCAGTCTTTGGGGGACAATTACAGATACGCAGTATTTT
many	TRBV19	-	TRBJ2-5	CASGGLAGQETQYF	TGTGCCAGTGGGGGTCTGGCGGGCCAAGAGACCCAGTACTTC
many	TRBV5-1	TRBD2	TRBJ2-7	CASSWGTSGAYEQYF	TGCGCCAGCAGCTGGGGAACTAGCGGGGCCTACGAGCAGTACTTC
-	TRBV5-1	-	TRBJ2-2	CASSLRSSNTGELFF	TGCGCCAGCAGCTTGAGATCATCGAACACCGGGGAGCTGTTTTTT
many	TRBV5-1	-	TRBJ2-7	CASRRDEGFYEQYF	TGCGCCAGCAGAAGGGACGAGGGTTTCTACGAGCAGTACTTC
many	TRBV10-3	-	TRBJ1-1	CAIAAGEGLGYEAFF	TGTGCCATCGCGGCAGGGGAAGGGTTAGGATATGAAGCTTTCTTT
-	TRBV7-2	-	TRBJ2-5	CASSLLTGRQTQYF	TGTGCCAGCAGCTTATTAACAGGGCGGCAGACCCAGTACTTC
-	TRBV6-9	TRBD1	TRBJ2-7	CASRDRGDYEQYF	TGTGCCAGCAGGGACAGGGGCGACTACGAGCAGTACTTC
few	TRBV15	TRBD2	TRBJ2-7	CATSTASSGPSYEQYF	TGTGCCACCAGCACGGCCTCTAGCGGACCCTCCTACGAGCAGTACTTC
-	TRBV7-9	-	TRBJ2-3	CASSPSPVDTDTQYF	TGTGCCAGCAGCCCATCCCCTGTAGACACAGATACGCAGTATTTT
-	TRBV14	-	TRBJ1-1	CASSPDGNFVEAFF	TGTGCCAGCAGTCCCGACGGGAATTTTGTTGAAGCTTTCTTT
many	TRBV6-2/TRBV6-3	-	TRBJ2-4	CASSAQASIAKNIQYF	TGTGCCAGCAGTGCCCAGGCCTCTATAGCCAAAAACATTCAGTACTTC
many	TRBV29-1	-	TRBJ1-5	CSVQQGGTGNQPQHF	TGCAGCGTTCAACAGGGAGGTACTGGCAATCAGCCCCAGCATTTT
many	TRBV5-1	-	TRBJ1-4	CASSAEGFINEKLFF	TGCGCCAGCAGCGCCGAGGGGTTTATCAATGAAAAACTGTTTTTT
few	TRBV15	-	TRBJ2-7	CATSRDKGPYEQYF	TGTGCCACCAGCAGAGATAAGGGGCCCTACGAGCAGTACTTC
-	TRBV5-4	-	TRBJ1-4	CASSLGRVSSTNEKLFF	TGTGCCAGCAGCCTCGGACGGGTGTCGTCAACTAATGAAAAACTGTTTTTT
few	TRBV30	-	TRBJ2-6	CAWSPGAGLGANVLTF	TGTGCCTGGAGTCCGGGCGCGGGCCTGGGGGCCAACGTCCTGACTTTC
many	TRBV5-4	-	TRBJ2-3	CASSLGGTFTDTQYF	TGTGCCAGCAGCTTGGGGGGGACATTCACAGATACGCAGTATTTT
-	TRBV6-5	-	TRBJ2-5	CASSYRNREETQYF	TGTGCCAGCAGTTATCGGAACCGGGAGGAGACCCAGTACTTC
many	TRBV6-5	-	TRBJ1-2	CASSYSLQGTLYGYTF	TGTGCCAGCAGTTACTCTCTCCAGGGAACACTCTATGGCTACACCTTC
many	TRBV7-9	-	TRBJ1-2	CASSLEGPDSLF	TGTGCCAGCAGCTTAGAGGGTCCGGACAGCCTCTTC
many	TRBV5-4	-	TRBJ2-5	CASSLEEGIRETQYF	TGTGCCAGCAGCTTGGAAGAGGGGATACGAGAGACCCAGTACTTC
few	TRBV19	-	TRBJ2-3	CASSMVAGYTDTQYF	TGTGCCAGTAGTATGGTGGCGGGCTACACAGATACGCAGTATTTT
many	TRBV15	TRBD2	TRBJ2-2	CATSRDVGRGGGVTGELFF	TGTGCCACCAGCAGAGATGTCGGCCGAGGCGGGGGGGTCACCGGGGAGCTGTTTTTT
many	TRBV27	TRBD1	TRBJ1-1	CASSPSDRGLPLNTEAFF	TGTGCCAGCAGTCCGTCGGACAGGGGGCTTCCATTGAACACTGAAGCTTTCTTT
-	TRBV12-5	-	TRBJ2-1	CASGLVLGGRGGNEQFF	TGTGCTAGTGGTTTGGTACTAGGAGGGCGAGGGGGCAATGAGCAGTTCTTC
few	TRBV5-4	-	TRBJ1-1	CASSGQVEAFF	TGTGCCAGCAGCGGCCAGGTTGAAGCTTTCTTT
-	TRBV20-1	-	TRBJ1-3	CSAPETDSGNTIYF	TGCAGTGCTCCCGAGACAGACTCTGGAAACACCATATATTTT
few	TRBV7-9	TRBD1	TRBJ1-2	CASSPTPSGQGAEGYTF	TGTGCCAGCAGCCCCACCCCTTCGGGGCAGGGGGCTGAGGGCTACACCTTC
few	TRBV5-1	-	TRBJ1-1	CASSLDTRYTEAFF	TGCGCCAGCAGCTTGGACACTCGATACACTGAAGCTTTCTTT
many	TRBV12-3/TRBV12-4	-	TRBJ2-7	CASSLWGYSSYEQYF	TGTGCCAGCAGTTTATGGGGATATTCCAGCTACGAGCAGTACTTC
-	TRBV10-3	TRBD1	TRBJ1-2	CAVDGQGDYGYTF	TGTGCCGTCGACGGACAGGGAGACTATGGCTACACCTTC
-	TRBV7-9	TRBD1	TRBJ1-2	CASSLGWDRENYGYTF	TGTGCCAGCAGCCTGGGTTGGGACAGGGAAAACTATGGCTACACCTTC
-	TRBV20-1	-	TRBJ1-1	CSARDPGRITEAFF	TGCAGTGCTAGAGATCCTGGGAGGATCACTGAAGCTTTCTTT
many	TRBV5-1	-	TRBJ2-3	CASSLDPAVTDTQYF	TGCGCCAGCAGCTTGGATCCAGCGGTCACAGATACGCAGTATTTT